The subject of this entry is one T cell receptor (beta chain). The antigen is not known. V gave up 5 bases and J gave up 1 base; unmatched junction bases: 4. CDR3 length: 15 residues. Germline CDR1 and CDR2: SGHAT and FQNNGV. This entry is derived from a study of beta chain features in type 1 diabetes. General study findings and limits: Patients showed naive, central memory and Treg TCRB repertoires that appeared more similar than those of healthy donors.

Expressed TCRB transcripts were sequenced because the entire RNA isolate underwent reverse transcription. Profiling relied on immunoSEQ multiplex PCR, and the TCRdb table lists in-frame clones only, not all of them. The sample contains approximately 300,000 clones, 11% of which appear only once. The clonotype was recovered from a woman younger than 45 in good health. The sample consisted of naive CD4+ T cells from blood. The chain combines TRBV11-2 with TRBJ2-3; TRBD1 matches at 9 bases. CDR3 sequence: CASSEQGAGTDTQYF. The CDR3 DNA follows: TGTGCCAGCAGCGAACAGGGGGCTGGCACAGATACGCAGTATTTT.